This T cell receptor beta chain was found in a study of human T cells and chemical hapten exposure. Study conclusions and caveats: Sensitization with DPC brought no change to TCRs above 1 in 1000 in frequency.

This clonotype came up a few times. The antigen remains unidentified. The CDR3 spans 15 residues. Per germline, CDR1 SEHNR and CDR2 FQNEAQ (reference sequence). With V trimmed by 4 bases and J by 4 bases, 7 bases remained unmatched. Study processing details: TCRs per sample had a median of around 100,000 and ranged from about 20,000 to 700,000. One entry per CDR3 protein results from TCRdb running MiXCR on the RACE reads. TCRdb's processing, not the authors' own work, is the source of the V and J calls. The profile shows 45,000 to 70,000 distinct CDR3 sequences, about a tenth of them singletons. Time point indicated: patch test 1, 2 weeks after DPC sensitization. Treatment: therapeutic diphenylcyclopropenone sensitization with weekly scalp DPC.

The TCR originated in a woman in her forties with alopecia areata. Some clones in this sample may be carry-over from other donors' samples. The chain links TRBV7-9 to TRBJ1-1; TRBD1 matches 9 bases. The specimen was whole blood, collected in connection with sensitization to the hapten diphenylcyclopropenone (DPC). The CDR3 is CASSSWTGEGTEAFF. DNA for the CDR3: TGTGCCAGCAGCTCCTGGACAGGGGAGGGCACTGAAGCTTTCTTT.